This TCR beta chain was observed in a study of shared clonotypes between healthy human individuals. This clone occurred a few times. Germline values: CDR1 SNHLY, CDR2 FYNNEI. The V end lost 5 bases, the J end lost 5 bases, and 13 bases lay between the germline ends. The CDR3 has 13 amino acids. Source study methods: Junction-only immunoSEQ data arrived without quality scores, meaning filtering differed. Clones were read by immunoSEQ multiplex PCR, and TCRdb kept only the in-frame ones, dropping some. For V, J and clone size, that table is used; D and trimming come from the DNA. Of some 2.1 million clones listed, about 95% were seen once; the top ten hold approximately 1.2%. CD45RO-negative, CCR7-positively selected cells formed the naive CD8 fraction, excluding terminally differentiated effector memory CD45RA+ cells.

The chain recombines TRBV2 with TRBJ2-7, with D perhaps TRBD1 (6 bases). The receptor was isolated from a man aged 18 to 29 in good health. The sample comprised naive CD8+ T cells sorted from blood. The CDR3 loop reads CASSLIPGDEQYF. CDR3 coding DNA: TGTGCCAGCAGTCTTATCCCAGGGGACGAGCAGTACTTC. The whole variable domain, remainder taken from reference TRBV2 and TRBJ2-7, is EPEVTQTPSHQVTQMGQEVILRCVPISNHLYFYWYRQILGQKVEFLVSFYNNEISEKSEIFDDQFSVERPDGSNFTLKIRSTKLEDSAMYFCASSLIPGDEQYFGPGTRLTVT.